This T cell receptor beta chain was captured in a study of metastatic and nonmetastatic thyroid tumors. TCRdb re-clonotyped the PCR reads via MiXCR. The sample gives about 70,000 clones, less than 20% of which show up once; roughly 13% is in the top ten. Study observations and caveats: Versus benign nodules, malignant thyroid tumors reportedly had significantly higher TCR beta diversity, in blood and tumor.

Unmatched junction bases numbered 7, after V lost 7 bases and J lost 5 bases. The CDR3 totals 14 residues. This clone was recorded many times. The antigen remains undetermined. Thyroid surgery was performed in patients who had received no treatment beforehand. The receptor's source is a female donor with papillary thyroid cancer or a benign thyroid nodule (not recorded which). Some clones in this sample may be carry-over from other donors' samples. The rearrangement joins TRBV12-3 or TRBV12-4 to TRBJ2-2; 7 nucleotides match TRBD2. Specimen: blood. CDR3 DNA: TGTGCCAGCACCCGCGGGAGCCGAACCGGGGAGCTGTTTTTT. Translation gives CASTRGSRTGELFF.